This T cell receptor beta chain was retrieved from a study of T cell responses to AZD1222 COVID-19 vaccine. Findings of the study overall: Donors skewed white British and female; clonal diversity was possibly underestimated. Baseline seropositives among AZD1222 recipients totaled only five or six. Spike as a whole was targeted by vaccine-associated CD4 TCRs, dominant at 160-218 and 743-854.

Sequenced by immunoSEQ multiplex PCR; TCRdb stores in-frame clones only, minus some. The sample has approximately 140,000 clones, roughly nine tenths seen once. CDR1 is ENHRY, CDR2 SYGVKD, per germline. With 2 bases clipped from V and 6 bases from J, the junction kept 5 bases outside the gene matches. The CDR3 loop spans 15 amino acids. Worth noting for this clone: What it binds is not known.

Whether given at about 4 or about 12 weeks, second doses were pooled. The chain couples TRBV10-3 to TRBJ2-2; TRBD1 matches at 8 bases. The source material was peripheral blood, sampled 28 days after the second AZD1222 dose. The sequence came from an adult who received the AZD1222 COVID-19 vaccine. CDR3 protein: CAISEGQGASGELFF. CDR3 DNA: TGTGCCATCAGTGAGGGTCAGGGGGCGTCCGGGGAGCTGTTTTTT.